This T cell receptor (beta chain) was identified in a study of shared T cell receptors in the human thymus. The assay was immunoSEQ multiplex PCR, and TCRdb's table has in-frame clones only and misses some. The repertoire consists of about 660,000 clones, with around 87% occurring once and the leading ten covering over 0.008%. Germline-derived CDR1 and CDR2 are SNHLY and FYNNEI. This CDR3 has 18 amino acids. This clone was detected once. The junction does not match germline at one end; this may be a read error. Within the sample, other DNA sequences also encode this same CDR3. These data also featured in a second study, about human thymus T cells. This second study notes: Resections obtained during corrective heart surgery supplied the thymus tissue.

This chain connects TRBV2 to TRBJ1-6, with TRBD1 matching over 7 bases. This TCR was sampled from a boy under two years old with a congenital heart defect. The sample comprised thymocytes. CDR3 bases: TGTGCCAGCAGTGAATTACAGGGGAGTTGGTCCTATAATTCCCCCCTCCACTTT. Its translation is CASSELQGSWSYNSPLHF.